A single T cell receptor beta chain is shown here with its context. Mismatch with germline at one junction end may stem from a read error. This entry comes from a study of CD8+ T cells in alopecia areata. CDR3 length: 13 residues. Germline lookup yields CDR1 MGHRA and CDR2 YSYEKL. This sample's treatment: oral pan-JAK inhibitor, 5-10 mg twice daily. Extracted from the samples, RNA was reverse transcribed into cDNA to serve as the sequencing template. Profiled with immunoSEQ multiplex PCR; TCRdb holds only in-frame clones, not every one. The data show approximately 210,000 clones, with about three fifths seen just once and 4% to 4.5% held by the top ten.

The TCR comes from a human donor with alopecia areata. The chain recombines TRBV4-1 with TRBJ1-4; D uncertain. Sequenced material: CD4+ T cells sorted from blood, taken at week 4, from a patient treated with tofacitinib. CDR3 sequence: CATSRATNEKLFF. The CDR3 DNA reads TGCGCCACCAGCAGAGCAACTAATGAAAAACTGTTTTTT.